Here is one T cell receptor (beta chain) with its context. The antigen is unknown. The record originates from a study of T cell repertoires in cytomegalovirus infection. Study findings and constraints: Based on cumulative public TCR beta family frequency, carriers of CMV plus the relevant HLA were identified. What dominated the ex vivo response were HLA-C-restricted CMV-specific TCR beta clonotypes.

From the reads, TCRdb called clonotypes with MiXCR, one entry per CDR3 protein. The sample shows a few hundred thousand distinct CDR3 sequences, roughly 43% of them seen only once. The ends were cut back, 3 bases at V and 12 bases at J, with 15 bases in the middle. The CDR3 has 13 amino acids. V and J are TRBV12-3 or TRBV12-4 and TRBJ2-1, with D possibly matching TRBD2 (5 bases). The sequencing used cultured PBMCs, collected from culture after CMV antigen stimulation. The source is a human donor in good health (CMV status not recorded). Some clones in this sample may be carry-over from other donors' samples. Here the CDR3 reads CASSFALNRGQFF. In nucleotides, the CDR3 is TGTGCCAGCAGTTTCGCCCTTAACCGGGGGCAGTTCTTC.